This T cell receptor (beta chain) was sequenced during a study of T cells in Graves' hyperthyroidism and ophthalmopathy. Study as a whole: Peripheral blood was taken when the disease was first diagnosed, before any treatment began.

V lost 6 bases, J lost 10 bases, and 9 bases stayed unmatched. The length of the CDR3 is 13 residues. Germline V gene sequence: CDR1 DFQATT, CDR2 SNEGSKA (reference sequence). This clonotype was detected ten times or more. RNA transcripts provided the source from which TCR beta CDR3 regions were amplified. A set of HTBI primers served as the primers for a first-round RT-PCR of the TCR CDR3. Each CDR3 protein is one row after TCRdb ran MiXCR on the multiplex PCR reads. The sample shows more than 300,000 distinct CDR3 sequences, roughly a sixth of them seen only once. Sequenced input: blood. The chain employs TRBV20-1 and TRBJ1-6, with 7 nucleotides matching TRBD1. This TCR came from a woman younger than 45 with Graves' hyperthyroidism that later progressed to Graves' ophthalmopathy. The chain's CDR3 is CSARGLRESPLHF. The CDR3 DNA reads as TGCAGTGCCAGGGGGTTGCGAGAATCACCCCTCCACTTT.